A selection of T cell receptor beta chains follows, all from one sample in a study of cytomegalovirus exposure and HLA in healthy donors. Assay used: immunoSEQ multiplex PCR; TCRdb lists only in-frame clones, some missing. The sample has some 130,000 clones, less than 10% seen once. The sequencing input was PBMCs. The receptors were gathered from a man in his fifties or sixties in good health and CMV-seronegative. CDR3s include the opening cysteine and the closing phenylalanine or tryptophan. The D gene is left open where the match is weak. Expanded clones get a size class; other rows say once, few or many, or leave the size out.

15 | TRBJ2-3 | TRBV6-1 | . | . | TGTGCCAGCAGTTGGGCCCCGCCGGGCACAGATACGCAGTATTTT | CASSWAPPGTDTQYF
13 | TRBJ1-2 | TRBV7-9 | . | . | TGTGCCAGCAGCCCGACAAGAGAGGGTGGCTACACCTTC | CASSPTREGGYTF
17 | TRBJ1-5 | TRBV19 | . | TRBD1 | TGTGCCAGTAGTATAGGACAGGGTCTATATAGCAATCAGCCCCAGCATTTT | CASSIGQGLYSNQPQHF
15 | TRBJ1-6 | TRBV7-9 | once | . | TGTGCCAGCAGCTTAGTCGGGACACCGGCTGGGCCCCTCCACTTT | CASSLVGTPAGPLHF
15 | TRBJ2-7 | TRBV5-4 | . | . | TGTGCCAGCAGCGCCGACCGGAGAAGCTCCTACGAGCAGTACTTC | CASSADRRSSYEQYF
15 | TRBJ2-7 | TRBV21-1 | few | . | TGTGCCAGCAGCAGAACCGGGACAGCCTCCTACGAGCAGTACTTC | CASSRTGTASYEQYF
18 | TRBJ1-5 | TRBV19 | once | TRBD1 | TGTGCCAGTGGATACTTAACCGGGACAGAGGGGGATAATCAGCCCCAGCATTTT | CASGYLTGTEGDNQPQHF
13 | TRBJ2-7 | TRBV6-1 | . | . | TGTGCCAGCAGCCACAGGGATGGGTACGAGCAGTACTTC | CASSHRDGYEQYF
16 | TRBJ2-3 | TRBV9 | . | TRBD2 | TGTGCCAGCAGCGGGGGACTAGCGGCGGGCGCAGATACGCAGTATTTT | CASSGGLAAGADTQYF
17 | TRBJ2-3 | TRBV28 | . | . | TGTGCCAGCAGTTTAAGGGAGCGGACCCCAGGCACAGATACGCAGTATTTT | CASSLRERTPGTDTQYF
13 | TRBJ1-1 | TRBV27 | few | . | TGTGCCAGCAGTTTATGGCAGAACACTGAAGCTTTCTTT | CASSLWQNTEAFF
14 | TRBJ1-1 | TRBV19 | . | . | TGTGCCAGTAGTATATTCCAGGGCGGCACTGAAGCTTTCTTT | CASSIFQGGTEAFF
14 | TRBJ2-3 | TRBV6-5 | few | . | TGTGCCAGCAGTCAGGGCCTCACCACAGATACGCAGTATTTT | CASSQGLTTDTQYF
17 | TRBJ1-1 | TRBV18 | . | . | TGTGCCAGCTCACCACAATTTGGGGGGATTCGGAACACTGAAGCTTTCTTT | CASSPQFGGIRNTEAFF
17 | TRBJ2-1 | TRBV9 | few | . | TGTGCCAGCAGCCCCCGGGGTAGCCCGAGCTCCTACAATGAGCAGTTCTTC | CASSPRGSPSSYNEQFF
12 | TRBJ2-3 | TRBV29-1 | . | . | TGCAGCGACACGACTCCCACAGATACGCAGTATTTT | CSDTTPTDTQYF
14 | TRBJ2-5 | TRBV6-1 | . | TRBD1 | TGTGCCAGCAGTGATGCTGACAGGGAAGAGACCCAGTACTTC | CASSDADREETQYF
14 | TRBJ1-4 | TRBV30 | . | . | TGTGCCTGGAGTCTAGGGGCAACTAATGAAAAACTGTTTTTT | CAWSLGATNEKLFF
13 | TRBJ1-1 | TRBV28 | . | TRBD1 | TGTGCCAGCATTCTTCAGGGGGGCACTGAAGCTTTCTTT | CASILQGGTEAFF
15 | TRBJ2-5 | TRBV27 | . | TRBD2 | TGTGCCAGCAGTTCGACTAGCGAAGGGGAGGAGACCCAGTACTTC | CASSSTSEGEETQYF
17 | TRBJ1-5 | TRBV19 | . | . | TGTGCCAGTAGCCCTGGGTGGGCATCCTATAGCAATCAGCCCCAGCATTTT | CASSPGWASYSNQPQHF
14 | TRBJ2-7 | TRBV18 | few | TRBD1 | TGTGCCAGCCGCCAAGGACAGGACTCCTACGAGCAGTACTTC | CASRQGQDSYEQYF
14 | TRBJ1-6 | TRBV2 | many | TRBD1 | TGTGCCATCATAAGGGGGCCCGCTAATTCACCCCTCCACTTT | CAIIRGPANSPLHF
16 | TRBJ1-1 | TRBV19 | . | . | TGTGCCAGTAGTAGCCGGGACACGGGCCGAAACACTGAAGCTTTCTTT | CASSSRDTGRNTEAFF
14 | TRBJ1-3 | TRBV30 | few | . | TGTGCCTGGAGTGTTTCAGGGTCTGGAAACACCATATATTTT | CAWSVSGSGNTIYF
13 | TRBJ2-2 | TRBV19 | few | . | TGTGCCAGTACCGAGTCGAACACCGGGGAGCTGTTTTTT | CASTESNTGELFF
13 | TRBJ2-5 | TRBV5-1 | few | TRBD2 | TGCGCCAGCAGCTCAGGACTAGCTGCGACCCAGTACTTC | CASSSGLAATQYF
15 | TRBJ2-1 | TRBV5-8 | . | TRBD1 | TGTGCCAGCAGGCGAGGGACAGGAGCCGACAATGAGCAGTTCTTC | CASRRGTGADNEQFF
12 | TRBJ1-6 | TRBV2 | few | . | TGTGCCACCTCGGGGGTTTATTCACCCCTCCACTTT | CATSGVYSPLHF
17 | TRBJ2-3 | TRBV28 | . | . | TGTGCCAGCAGTTTGAGACAGGCCCTTGGTTGGGCAGATACGCAGTATTTT | CASSLRQALGWADTQYF
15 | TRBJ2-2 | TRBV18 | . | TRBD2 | TGTGCCAGCTCACCACCTAGCGGGGTAACCGGGGAGCTGTTTTTT | CASSPPSGVTGELFF
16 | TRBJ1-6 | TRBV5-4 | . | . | TGTGCCAGCAGCTTAAACAGGGAAATTCAGAATTCACCCCTCCACTTT | CASSLNREIQNSPLHF
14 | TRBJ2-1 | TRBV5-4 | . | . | TGTGCCAGCAGCTTGGGTGACTACTCGGGTGAGCAGTTCTTC | CASSLGDYSGEQFF
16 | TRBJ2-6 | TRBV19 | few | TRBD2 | TGTGCCAGTAGTATACTAGCGGGGGCTGGGGCCAACGTCCTGACTTTC | CASSILAGAGANVLTF
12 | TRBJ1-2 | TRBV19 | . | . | TGTGCCAGTAGTCAGAAGAACTATGGCTACACCTTC | CASSQKNYGYTF
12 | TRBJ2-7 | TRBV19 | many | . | TGTGCCAGTAGTATCGGTTCGCGGGAGCAGTACTTC | CASSIGSREQYF
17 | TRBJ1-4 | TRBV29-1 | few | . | TGCAGCGTTGGAAATTTACAATTAGGTGGGGGGAATGAAAAACTGTTTTTT | CSVGNLQLGGGNEKLFF
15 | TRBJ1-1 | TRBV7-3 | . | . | TGTGCCAGCAGTCCTCGGGGGGGGAGGTATGCTGAAGCTTTCTTT | CASSPRGGRYAEAFF